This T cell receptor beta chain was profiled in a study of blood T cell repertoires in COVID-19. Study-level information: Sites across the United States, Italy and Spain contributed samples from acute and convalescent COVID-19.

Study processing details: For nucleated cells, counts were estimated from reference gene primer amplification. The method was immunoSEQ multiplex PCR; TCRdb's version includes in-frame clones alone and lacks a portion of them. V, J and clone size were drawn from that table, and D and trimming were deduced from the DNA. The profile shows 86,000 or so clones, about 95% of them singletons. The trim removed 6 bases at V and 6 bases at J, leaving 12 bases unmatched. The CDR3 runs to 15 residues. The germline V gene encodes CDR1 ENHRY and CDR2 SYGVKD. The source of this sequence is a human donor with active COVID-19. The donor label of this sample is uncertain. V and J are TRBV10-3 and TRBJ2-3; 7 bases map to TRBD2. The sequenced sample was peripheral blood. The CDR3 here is CAISERSGVSDTQYF. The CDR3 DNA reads TGTGCCATCAGCGAACGCAGCGGGGTATCGGATACGCAGTATTTT.